The T cell receptor beta chain described here comes from a study of T cells in Graves' hyperthyroidism and ophthalmopathy. In the case of this clonotype: Given a much more abundant clone one base away, this may be a read error.

Amplification of TCR beta CDR3 regions used RNA as the template. The HTBI primer set was used in a first-round RT-PCR of the TCR CDR3. TCRdb reprocessed the multiplex PCR reads with MiXCR, giving one entry per CDR3 protein. The table shows more than 350,000 distinct CDR3 sequences, with approximately 14% occurring only once. The CDR3 loop spans 14 amino acids. Germline lookup yields CDR1 SEHNR and CDR2 FQNEAQ (reference sequence). With 4 bases removed from V and 2 bases from J, the gap between germline ends came to 12 bases. This rearrangement joins TRBV7-9 to TRBJ2-7; no firm D call. Specimen: blood. The clonotype originates from a woman aged 55-75 years with Graves' ophthalmopathy. The CDR3 sequence is CASSSFGPAYEQYF. CDR3 nucleotides: TGTGCCAGCAGCTCATTTGGACCCGCCTACGAGCAGTACTTC.